The 28 T cell receptor beta chains reported below all come from one sample, sequenced in a study of blood T cell repertoires in COVID-19 (TCRdb year 2020). The protocol used for the library was the immunoSEQ multiplex PCR assay. TCRdb holds this immuneACCESS table with in-frame rearrangements only. Some clones are missing; in checked studies, unresolved V genes explain under half, and the rest has no known cause. The sample includes around 360,000 clones, with roughly 86% observed a single time. Roughly a tenth of the sample goes to the ten largest clones. The sequencing sample was made of peripheral blood. The receptors shown here come from a woman aged 30 to 39 with COVID-19, enrolled during active disease.

The J gene is TRBJ2-7, the V gene TRBV3-1 (or the pseudogene TRBV3-2), with D possibly TRBD1 on 5 matching bases. V gave up 4 bases and J gave up 2 bases, with 15 bases separating them. In germline, CDR1 is LGHDT, CDR2 YNNKEL (reference sequence). CDR3 size: 15 residues. CDR3 in amino acids: CASSPHSVGPYEQYF. CDR3 bases: TGTGCCAGCAGCCCCCACAGCGTGGGGCCCTACGAGCAGTACTTC.

The J gene is TRBJ1-5, the V gene TRBV7-9, with D uncertain. The CDR3 covers 21 residues. The V gene lost 5 bases and the J gene lost 0 bases, with 29 bases spanning the gap. The germline V gene has CDR1 SEHNR and CDR2 FQNEAQ (reference sequence). CDR3 coding DNA: TGTGCCAGCAGCACTCAGAGGATCCGTTTAATTTTTCCCTATAGCAATCAGCCCCAGCATTTT. It specifies CASSTQRIRLIFPYSNQPQHF.

This sequence joins TRBV7-6 and TRBJ2-2, with unresolved D. This CDR3 is built from 11 residues. The germline V gene has CDR1 SGHVS and CDR2 FNYEAQ. With 4 bases removed from V and 7 bases from J, the gap between germline ends came to 4 bases. The CDR3 nucleotides read TGTGCCAGCAGCTGGAGCGGGGAGCTGTTTTTT. This codes for CASSWSGELFF.

The chain has TRBV7-3 and TRBJ2-1; 12 positions agree with TRBD2. J was trimmed by 2 bases and V by 1 base; bases with no gene match: 12. Germline V CDR1 and CDR2: SGHTA, FQGTGA. This CDR3 spans 20 amino acids. The CDR3 bases are TGTGCCAGCAGCTTAAATCCCTCGACTAGCGGGAGAACCCCCTACAATGAGCAGTTCTTC. Its translation: CASSLNPSTSGRTPYNEQFF.

This clone was observed a single time. The rearrangement joins TRBV6-5 to TRBJ2-7, with TRBD1 matching over 9 bases. Germline V CDR1 and CDR2: MNHEY, SVGAGI. The CDR3 is made up of 14 amino acids. J was trimmed by 2 bases and V by 6 bases; bases with no gene match: 5. The CDR3 region is CASSAWDRAYEQYF. CDR3 DNA: TGTGCCAGCAGCGCCTGGGACAGGGCCTACGAGCAGTACTTC.

V is TRBV19 and J is TRBJ2-7; TRBD1 is a possible D gene (6 bases). The CDR3 loop spans 16 amino acids. CDR1 and CDR2 (germline): LNHDA, SQIVND (reference sequence). The V and J ends lost 9 bases and 2 bases respectively, with 23 bases between them. CDR3 sequence: CASSMITGTNAYEQYF. CDR3 nucleotides: TGTGCCAGCAGCATGATCACAGGGACAAATGCCTACGAGCAGTACTTC.

In its sample, this clone was seen many times. The V gene is TRBV5-4, the J gene TRBJ1-4, with D maybe TRBD1 (6 bases). The germline V gene encodes CDR1 SGHNT and CDR2 YYREEE (reference sequence). The CDR3 loop spans 14 amino acids. V was cut by 3 bases and J by 5 bases, with 11 bases left in between. Written as DNA, the CDR3 is TGTGCCAGCAGCTCACAGGGAAGGAATGAAAAACTGTTTTTT. Protein: CASSSQGRNEKLFF. The full variable domain, rest sourced from reference TRBV5-4 and TRBJ1-4, is ETGVTQSPTHLIKTRGQQVTLRCSSQSGHNTVSWYQQALGQGPQFIFQYYREEENGRGNFPPRFSGLQFPNYSSELNVNALELDDSALYLCASSSQGRNEKLFFGSGTQLSVL.

This chain connects TRBV4-1 to TRBJ2-7; 7 bases are a match to TRBD2. The CDR3 has 12 residues. The V and J ends lost 11 bases and 0 bases, in that order; junction bases with no gene match: 4. The germline CDR1 and CDR2 sequences are MGHRA and YSYEKL. CDR3 in amino acids: CASRGSSYEQYF. For the CDR3, the DNA is TGCGCCTCGCGCGGGAGCTCCTACGAGCAGTACTTC.

The chain combines TRBV18 with TRBJ2-1; 7 positions match TRBD2. V shed 2 bases and J 0 bases; nucleotides not matched to a gene: 4. Germline V gene data show CDR1 as KGHSH and CDR2 as LQKENI. The CDR3 totals 16 residues. The CDR3 nucleotides are TGTGCCAGCTCACCAGTAGGCGGGAGCTCCTACAATGAGCAGTTCTTC. It codes for CASSPVGGSSYNEQFF.

The gene calls are TRBV28 and TRBJ2-3; TRBD2 matches 14 bases. The CDR3 has 18 amino acids. The V segment lost 6 bases and the J segment 1 base; nucleotides outside the gene matches: 9. The V gene's germline CDR1 is MDHEN and CDR2 SYDVKM. The CDR3 bases are TGTGCCAGCAGCCCGTCCGGGACTAGCGGGAGTGGCACAGATACGCAGTATTTT. It yields the protein CASSPSGTSGSGTDTQYF.

The chain links TRBV12-5 to TRBJ2-3; D perhaps matches TRBD2 (5 bases). The CDR3 has 13 residues. V was pared by 7 bases and J by 1 base, with 9 bases between. CDR1 and CDR2 (germline): LGHNT, FRNRAP. The CDR3 sequence is CASASGGTDTQYF. The CDR3 nucleotides are TGTGCTAGTGCCTCCGGGGGCACAGATACGCAGTATTTT.

The genes are TRBV5-8 and TRBJ1-2; 8 positions match TRBD1. V shed 2 bases and J 5 bases; nucleotides not matched to a gene: 5. The CDR3 has 14 amino acids. CDR1 SGHTS and CDR2 YDEGEE come from the germline V gene. The CDR3 DNA reads TGTGCCAGCAGCTTCGGGACAGGCGTTTATGGCTACACCTTC. This codes for CASSFGTGVYGYTF.

This clone was found many times. This sequence joins TRBV4-1 and TRBJ2-3; maybe TRBD2 (6 bases). V dropped 0 bases and J dropped 3 bases, with 13 bases sitting between them. From germline, CDR1 is MGHRA and CDR2 YSYEKL. This CDR3 has 16 residues. This chain's CDR3 is CASSQEGGKGTDTQYF. DNA of the CDR3: TGCGCCAGCAGCCAAGAAGGCGGGAAGGGAACAGATACGCAGTATTTT.

The CDR3 sequence is CASRRTVNYGYTF. The CDR3 DNA reads as TGTGCCAGCAGGCGGACAGTTAACTATGGCTACACCTTC. The rearrangement uses TRBV28 and TRBJ1-2; a weak D match, TRBD1 (6 bases). The CDR3 contains 13 residues. Trimming left V 6 bases short and J 1 base short, with 9 bases between. Germline loops: CDR1 MDHEN, CDR2 SYDVKM.

The CDR3 here is CASSPVPGLGQPQHF. The DNA of the CDR3 is TGTGCCAGCAGCCCTGTCCCGGGGTTAGGTCAGCCCCAGCATTTT. This chain uses TRBV9 with TRBJ1-5; D is undetermined. Germline CDR1 and CDR2: SGDLS and YYNGEE. This CDR3 contains 15 residues. Trimming left V 4 bases short and J 6 bases short, with 17 bases between.

J is TRBJ2-7 and V is TRBV10-1; TRBD2 might be the D (6 bases). This CDR3 has 14 residues. V was pared by 0 bases and J by 8 bases, with 14 bases between. Germline V CDR1 and CDR2: WNHNN, SYGVQD (reference sequence). The DNA of the CDR3 is TGCGCCAGCAGTGAGTCGACGGGGGTAACGAAGCAGTACTTC. This encodes CASSESTGVTKQYF.

Remarks on this clone: This sample also contains other DNA sequences that code for the same CDR3. The genes are TRBV27 and TRBJ1-1, with a tentative D call TRBD1 (6 bases). Per germline, CDR1 MNHEY and CDR2 SMNVEV (reference sequence). V lost 3 bases and J 1 base, leaving 9 bases between the germline ends. The CDR3 extends over 14 amino acids. The CDR3 nucleotides read TGTGCCAGCAGTTTGAGGGGGGGGAACACTGAAGCTTTCTTT. Translating it yields CASSLRGGNTEAFF.

The gene calls are TRBV12-5 and TRBJ2-7; weak D call: TRBD1 (6 bases). CDR3 size: 15 residues. V dropped 5 bases and J dropped 2 bases, with 16 bases sitting between them. CDR1 is LGHNT and CDR2 is FRNRAP in the germline V gene. CDR3 amino acids: CASGGAPTGTYEQYF. The CDR3 DNA is TGTGCTAGTGGTGGGGCCCCGACAGGCACCTACGAGCAGTACTTC.

J is TRBJ1-1 and V is TRBV27; D is ambiguous. This CDR3 contains 13 residues. With 6 bases removed from V and 4 bases from J, the gap between germline ends came to 12 bases. Germline values: CDR1 MNHEY, CDR2 SMNVEV (reference sequence). CDR3 sequence (DNA): TGTGCCAGCAGCCGACGCGGCGGCACTGAAGCTTTCTTT. Translated, it gives CASSRRGGTEAFF.

This chain joins TRBV9 and TRBJ2-5; 10 positions match TRBD2. V was pared by 0 bases and J by 1 base, with 9 bases of the junction left unmatched. The CDR3 totals 18 residues. In germline, CDR1 is SGDLS, CDR2 YYNGEE. CDR3 residues: CASSVGLGTSAIQETQYF. The CDR3 coding sequence is TGTGCCAGCAGCGTAGGTCTGGGGACTAGCGCCATCCAAGAGACCCAGTACTTC.

The chain joins TRBV6-5 to TRBJ2-3; 8 nucleotides agree with TRBD1. The V gene's germline CDR1 is MNHEY and CDR2 SVGAGI. The CDR3 is made up of 15 amino acids. With V trimmed by 4 bases and J by 0 bases, 3 bases remained unmatched. The CDR3 is CASSSDRESTDTQYF. CDR3 DNA sequence: TGTGCCAGCAGTTCGGACAGGGAAAGCACAGATACGCAGTATTTT.

The V gene is TRBV5-6, the J gene TRBJ2-7; possible D gene TRBD1, 6 bases. Per the germline V gene, CDR1 is SGHDT and CDR2 is YYEEEE. Trimming took off 0 bases at V and 1 base at J, with 8 bases between the two ends. The CDR3 consists of 14 residues. CDR3 region: CASSLAGQSYEQYF. CDR3 nucleotides: TGTGCCAGCAGCTTGGCCGGACAGTCCTACGAGCAGTACTTC.

The gene calls are TRBV28 and TRBJ1-6; possible D gene TRBD1, 5 bases. In germline, CDR1 is MDHEN, CDR2 SYDVKM. The CDR3 consists of 17 residues. V was cut by 8 bases and J by 10 bases, with 27 bases left in between. The CDR3: CASFTSGASQGFSPLHF. DNA for the CDR3: TGTGCCAGCTTTACCAGCGGGGCCTCTCAGGGATTCTCACCCCTCCACTTT. Based on the CDR3 plus reference TRBV28 and TRBJ1-6, the full variable domain is DVKVTQSSRYLVKRTGEKVFLECVQDMDHENMFWYRQDPGLGLRLIYFSYDVKMKEKGDIPEGYSVSREKKERFSLILESASTNQTSMYLCASFTSGASQGFSPLHFGNGTRLTVT.

The genes are TRBV30 and TRBJ1-6, with D unresolved. V lost 0 bases to trimming and J lost 3 bases, with 6 bases between them. Germline lookup yields CDR1 GTSNPN and CDR2 SVGIG (reference sequence). The CDR3 totals 14 residues. The CDR3 DNA is TGTGCCTGGAGTGTTGGCAGCTATAATTCACCCCTCCACTTT. Translation gives CAWSVGSYNSPLHF.

Of note for this clone: Distinct nucleotide sequences in the sample also encode this CDR3. The chain links TRBV3-1 (or the pseudogene TRBV3-2) to TRBJ1-2; D is uncertain. With 1 base removed from V and 2 bases from J, the gap between germline ends came to 5 bases. Germline V gene sequence: CDR1 LGHDT, CDR2 YNNKEL (reference sequence). The CDR3 is made up of 13 amino acids. The CDR3 is CASSQVRNYGYTF. The CDR3 region has the DNA TGTGCCAGCAGCCAAGTCAGAAACTATGGCTACACCTTC.

The chain recombines TRBV29-1 with TRBJ1-2; D not resolved. With 8 bases removed from V and 4 bases from J, the gap between germline ends came to 17 bases. Germline V lookup: CDR1 SQVTM, CDR2 ANQGSEA. This CDR3 has 13 amino acids. The CDR3 region has the DNA TGCAGCTCTTACTCCCCCGCCATCTATGGCTACACCTTC. It specifies CSSYSPAIYGYTF.

This clone was found once. The J gene is TRBJ2-7, the V gene TRBV3-1 (or the pseudogene TRBV3-2); D ambiguous. Trimming pared 6 bases from V and 4 bases from J, leaving 4 bases between. The CDR3 length is 10 residues. Germline CDR1 reads LGHDT; CDR2 reads YNNKEL (reference sequence). The CDR3 DNA follows: TGTGCCAGCAGATATTACGAGCAGTACTTC. It is translated as CASRYYEQYF.

V and J are TRBV6-6 and TRBJ1-4, with 10 bases matching TRBD1. Germline values: CDR1 MNHNY, CDR2 SVGAGI (reference sequence). The V segment lost 5 bases and the J segment 7 bases; nucleotides outside the gene matches: 4. The CDR3 runs 14 residues. The CDR3 is CASSRTGGGEKLFF. The CDR3 DNA reads TGTGCCAGCAGTCGGACAGGGGGAGGTGAAAAACTGTTTTTT.